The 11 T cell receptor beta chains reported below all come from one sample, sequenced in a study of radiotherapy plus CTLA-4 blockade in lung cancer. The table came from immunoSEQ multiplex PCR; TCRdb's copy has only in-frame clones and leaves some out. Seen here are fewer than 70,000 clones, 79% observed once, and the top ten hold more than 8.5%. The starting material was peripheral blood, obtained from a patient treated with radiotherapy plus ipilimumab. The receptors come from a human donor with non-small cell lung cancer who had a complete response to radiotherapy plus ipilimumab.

As DNA, the CDR3 is TGTGCCAGCAGCTCCCGGGGCACGAGGGCCAATGAGCAGTTCTTC. Translation gives CASSSRGTRANEQFF. This chain connects TRBV7-9 to TRBJ2-1; D may correspond to TRBD1 or TRBD2 (5 bases each). Germline assignment: CDR1 SEHNR and CDR2 FQNEAQ (reference sequence). This CDR3 spans 15 amino acids. Trimming cost V 4 bases and J 6 bases, with 16 bases left between them.

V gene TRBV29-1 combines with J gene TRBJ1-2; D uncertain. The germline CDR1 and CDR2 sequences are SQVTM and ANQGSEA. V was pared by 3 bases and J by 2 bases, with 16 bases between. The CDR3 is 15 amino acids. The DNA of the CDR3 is TGCAGCGTTGACAGAACGTCTGCAGAAAACTATGGCTACACCTTC. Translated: CSVDRTSAENYGYTF.

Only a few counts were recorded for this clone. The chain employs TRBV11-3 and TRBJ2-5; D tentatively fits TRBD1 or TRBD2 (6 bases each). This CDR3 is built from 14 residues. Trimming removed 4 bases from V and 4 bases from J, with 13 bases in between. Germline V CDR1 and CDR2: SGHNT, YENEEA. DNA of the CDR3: TGTGCCAGCAGCTCCATACAGGGACTAGAGACCCAGTACTTC. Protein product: CASSSIQGLETQYF.

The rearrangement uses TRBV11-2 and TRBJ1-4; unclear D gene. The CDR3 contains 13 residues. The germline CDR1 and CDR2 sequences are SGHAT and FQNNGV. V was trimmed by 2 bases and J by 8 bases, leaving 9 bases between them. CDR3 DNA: TGTGCCAGCAGCTTAAACGAGGGAGAAAAACTGTTTTTT. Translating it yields CASSLNEGEKLFF.

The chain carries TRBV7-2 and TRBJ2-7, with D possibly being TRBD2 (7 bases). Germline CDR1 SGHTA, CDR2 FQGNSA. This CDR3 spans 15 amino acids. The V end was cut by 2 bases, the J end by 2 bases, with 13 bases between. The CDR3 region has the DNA TGTGCCAGCAGCTTATTTGCGGGGGCCACCTACGAGCAGTACTTC. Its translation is CASSLFAGATYEQYF.

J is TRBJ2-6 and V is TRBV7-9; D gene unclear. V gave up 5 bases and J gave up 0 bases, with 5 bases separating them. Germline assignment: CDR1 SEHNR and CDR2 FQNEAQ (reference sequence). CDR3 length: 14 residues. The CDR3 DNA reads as TGTGCCAGCAGCCACAGCTCTGGGGCCAACGTCCTGACTTTC. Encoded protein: CASSHSSGANVLTF.

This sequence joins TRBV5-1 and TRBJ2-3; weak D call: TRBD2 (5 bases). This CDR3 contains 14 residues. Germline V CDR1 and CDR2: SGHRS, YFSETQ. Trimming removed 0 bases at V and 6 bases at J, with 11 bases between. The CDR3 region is CASSLGGPFDTQYF. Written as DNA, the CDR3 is TGCGCCAGCAGCTTGGGAGGGCCATTCGATACGCAGTATTTT.

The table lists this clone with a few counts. Here the CDR3 DNA reads TGTGCCTGGAGTAGGAGCTATGGCTACACCTTC. Encoded protein: CAWSRSYGYTF. The chain combines TRBV30 with TRBJ1-2, with D unresolved. Looked up from germline, CDR1 is GTSNPN and CDR2 is SVGIG (reference sequence). Deletions cut 2 bases from V and 4 bases from J, with 5 bases between. This CDR3 is 11 amino acids long.

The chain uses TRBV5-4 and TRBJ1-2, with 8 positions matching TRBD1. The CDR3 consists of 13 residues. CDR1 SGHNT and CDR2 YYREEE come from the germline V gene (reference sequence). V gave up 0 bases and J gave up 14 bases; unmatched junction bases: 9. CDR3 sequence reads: CASSLAGQVPDTF. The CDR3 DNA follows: TGTGCCAGCAGCTTGGCGGGACAGGTCCCTGATACCTTC.

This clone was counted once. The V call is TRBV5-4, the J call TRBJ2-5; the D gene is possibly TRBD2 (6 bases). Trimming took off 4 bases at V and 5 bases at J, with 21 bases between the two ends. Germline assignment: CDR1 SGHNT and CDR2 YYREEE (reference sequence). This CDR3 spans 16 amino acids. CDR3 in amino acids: CASSESAGTFGETQYF. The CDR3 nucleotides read TGTGCCAGCAGCGAGTCGGCGGGGACGTTCGGGGAGACCCAGTACTTC.

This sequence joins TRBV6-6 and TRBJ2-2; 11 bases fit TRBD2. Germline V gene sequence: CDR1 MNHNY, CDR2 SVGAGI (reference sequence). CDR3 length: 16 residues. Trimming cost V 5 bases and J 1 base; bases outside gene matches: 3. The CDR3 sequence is CASSRLAGLNTGELFF. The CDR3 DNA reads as TGTGCCAGCAGTCGACTAGCGGGGTTGAACACCGGGGAGCTGTTTTTT.